The 2 T cell receptor beta chains listed next were all sequenced from one sample in a study of post-analysis software for immune sequencing data. Included in the TCR beta cDNA libraries were unique molecular identifiers. MiXCR, run by TCRdb on the PCR reads, gives a single entry per CDR3 protein. This table holds fewer than 850,000 distinct CDR3 sequences, approximately 30% found once. No antigen is known for these receptors. Notes on the study in general: Roughly five TRBV segments appeared more often in patients than in controls, and TRBV5-6, TRBV5-1 and TRBV20-1 were among these.

What was sequenced was blood. The receptors originated from a girl between 5 and 17 years old with multiple sclerosis.

This chain uses TRBV7-9 with TRBJ1-5; D gene uncertain. CDR1 SEHNR and CDR2 FQNEAQ come from the germline V gene (reference sequence). This CDR3 comprises 14 residues. V lost 2 bases to trimming and J lost 4 bases, with 9 bases between them. CDR3 nucleotide sequence: TGTGCCAGCAGCTTAAAGGGCGGGAATCAGCCCCAGCATTTT. It encodes CASSLKGGNQPQHF.

The genes are TRBV27 and TRBJ2-1, with TRBD2 matching over 7 bases. Germline-derived CDR1 and CDR2 are MNHEY and SMNVEV (reference sequence). V lost 3 bases and J lost 4; bases outside the gene matches: 6. The CDR3 sequence is 15 residues long. CDR3 nucleotides: TGTGCCAGCAGTTTTGGGGCTAGCGGATACAATGAGCAGTTCTTC. Residues: CASSFGASGYNEQFF.